The clone carrying this T cell receptor (beta chain) was counted many times. What it recognizes is unknown. Next came a second PCR, run for about 7 to 12 cycles, which used a sample-barcoded 5' primer along with a J-beta primer mix. MiXCR, run by TCRdb on the 5' RACE reads, gives a single entry per CDR3 protein. This sample has 850,000 or so distinct CDR3 sequences, with around 26% found just once. This record comes from a study of blood T cells in healthy people across ages. General study findings and limits: Naive and antigen-experienced cells could not be conclusively compared, given unsorted PBMCs. Higher diversity, along with more naive CD4+ cells, distinguished long-lived donors from aged donors. Age advanced and TCR beta diversity per million T cells fell, roughly linearly.

Germline V CDR1 and CDR2: MNHEY, SVGAGI. CDR3 length equals 14 residues. Trimming took 8 bases from V and 9 from J; bases not matched to a gene: 11. The study isolated at least 6.5 million PBMCs from each sample. The receptor's source is a woman at least 80 years old in good health. The chain employs TRBV6-5 and TRBJ2-1; 9 bases fit TRBD1. Sequenced material: blood. The CDR3 region is CASRPGQGIREQFF. CDR3 bases: TGTGCCAGCCGACCGGGACAGGGAATTCGTGAGCAGTTCTTC.